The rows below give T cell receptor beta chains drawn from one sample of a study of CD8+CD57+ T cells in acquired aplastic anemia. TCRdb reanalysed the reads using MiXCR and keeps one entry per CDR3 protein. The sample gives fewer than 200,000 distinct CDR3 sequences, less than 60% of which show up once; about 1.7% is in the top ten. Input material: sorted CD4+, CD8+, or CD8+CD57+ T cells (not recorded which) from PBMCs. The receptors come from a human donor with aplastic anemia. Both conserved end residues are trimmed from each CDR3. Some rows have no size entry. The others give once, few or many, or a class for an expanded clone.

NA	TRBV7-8	ASSSAGGLDERF
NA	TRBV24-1	ATSDFQDRERITQY
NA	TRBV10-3	AIGDRGRLWGTDTQY
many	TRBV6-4	ASRPGGGGYT
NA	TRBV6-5	ASSRDGYT
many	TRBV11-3	ASSLGLSASRQF
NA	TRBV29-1	SVWDRSYEQY
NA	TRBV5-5	ASTLTGGRETQY
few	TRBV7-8	ASSSGRIEKLF
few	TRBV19	ASSRGPFNSPLH
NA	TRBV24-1	ATSDTTDTGYT
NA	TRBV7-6	ASSSAGGPDNEQF
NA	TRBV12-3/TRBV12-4	ASSLPLGGGGGYT
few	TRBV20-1	SAPGTGNSEAF
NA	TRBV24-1	ATPPQGY
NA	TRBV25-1	ASSLRFGAANEQY
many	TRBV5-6	ASSVRQGRNTEAF
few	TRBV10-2	ASSSHGRDSGANVLT
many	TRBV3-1	ASSQVFSGNTIY
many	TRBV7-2	ASSFSGGAYEQY
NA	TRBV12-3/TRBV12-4	ASSFGAGGGTDTQY
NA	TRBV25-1	ASGDGASYEQY
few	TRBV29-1	SVGEGENSPLH
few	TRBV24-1	ATSDGLGSYNEQF
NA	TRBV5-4	ASRTDVETQY
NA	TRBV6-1	ASIWVPGQGFTDTQY
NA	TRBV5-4	ASSLVVTGAQRMDTEAF
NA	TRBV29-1	SVGGTGGEKLF
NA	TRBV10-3	ATKGELAGVDETQY